This entry lists 26 T cell receptor beta chains sequenced from one sample in a study of T cell clones after liver transplantation. Using immunoSEQ multiplex PCR, the repertoire was profiled, and TCRdb retains in-frame clones only, with some absent. Of more than 65,000 clones detected, roughly 90% appear once; the ten largest clones hold 2.7%. Sequenced material: CD4+ T cells from blood, taken before liver transplant. Receptors originate from a human donor who received a liver transplant.

The table lists this clone with a count of one. This sequence joins TRBV10-3 and TRBJ2-1; D perhaps matches TRBD2 (6 bases). Germline V gene sequence: CDR1 ENHRY, CDR2 SYGVKD. This CDR3 contains 16 residues. V was trimmed by 6 bases and J by 5 bases, leaving 20 bases between them. The CDR3 DNA follows: TGTGCCATCAGGACGTCAGAGCTGGGACTCGACAATGAGCAGTTCTTC. This encodes CAIRTSELGLDNEQFF.

The chain recombines TRBV9 with TRBJ2-2; unclear D gene. V was trimmed by 0 bases and J by 4 bases, leaving 4 bases between them. This CDR3 has 13 amino acids. Germline CDR1 SGDLS, CDR2 YYNGEE. Written as DNA, the CDR3 is TGTGCCAGCAGCGTAGCGGTCACCGGGGAGCTGTTTTTT. Its translation is CASSVAVTGELFF. Full variable domain (outside the CDR3, taken from reference TRBV9 and TRBJ2-2): DSGVTQTPKHLITATGQRVTLRCSPRSGDLSVYWYQQSLDQGLQFLIQYYNGEERAKGNILERFSAQQFPDLHSELNLSSLELGDSALYFCASSVAVTGELFFGEGSRLTVL.

This rearrangement joins TRBV6-5 to TRBJ1-2, with a possible D match to TRBD1 (5 bases). Between the trimmed V and J ends, which lost 2 bases and 3 bases, there was a span of 16 bases. The CDR3 sequence is 16 residues long. Germline V lookup: CDR1 MNHEY, CDR2 SVGAGI. As DNA, the CDR3 is TGTGCCAGCAGTTACATAGGAGGGGTCCCTTACTATGGCTACACCTTC. It specifies CASSYIGGVPYYGYTF.

CDR3 residues: CASSLSGSGGETQYF. In DNA form, the CDR3 reads TGTGCCAGCAGCCTAAGCGGGAGTGGAGGGGAGACCCAGTACTTC. The rearrangement uses TRBV2 and TRBJ2-5, with 8 bases that match TRBD2. V was pared by 6 bases and J by 5 bases, with 11 bases of the junction left unmatched. CDR1 is SNHLY and CDR2 is FYNNEI in the germline V gene. The CDR3 sequence is 15 residues long.

This chain uses TRBV4-2 with TRBJ2-7; the match to TRBD2 covers 14 bases. Germline V gene sequence: CDR1 LGHNA, CDR2 YNFKEQ. This CDR3 contains 15 residues. J was trimmed by 5 bases and V by 4 bases; bases with no gene match: 4. CDR3 sequence: CASSLSGLAGDEQYF. The CDR3 DNA sequence: TGTGCCAGCAGCCTCTCGGGACTAGCGGGAGACGAGCAGTACTTC.

DNA for the CDR3: TGTGCCACCAGCAGAGAGATAGTGAACACTGAAGCTTTCTTT. Translating it yields CATSREIVNTEAFF. This rearrangement joins TRBV15 to TRBJ1-1, with D unclear. CDR3 length: 14 amino acids. Germline V lookup: CDR1 LNHNV, CDR2 YYDKDF (reference sequence). The V end was cut by 0 bases, the J end by 0 bases, with 5 bases between.

The rearrangement uses TRBV5-1 and TRBJ2-7, with 9 bases identical to TRBD2. This CDR3 is built from 14 residues. CDR1 and CDR2 from the germline V gene are SGHRS and YFSETQ. V dropped 5 bases and J dropped 3; count of bases not matched to a gene: 6. CDR3 sequence (DNA): TGCGCCAGCAGTGCCGCGGGAGGGGTCTACGAGCAGTACTTC. This sequence encodes CASSAAGGVYEQYF.

This clone has a handful of counts. The V call is TRBV25-1, the J call TRBJ2-7; D is undetermined. CDR1 and CDR2 from the germline V gene are MGHDK and SYGVNS. Deletions cut 0 bases from V and 13 bases from J, with 7 bases between. The CDR3 runs to 10 residues. CDR3 DNA: TGTGCCAGCAGTGAATATACTGACTACTTC. This encodes CASSEYTDYF.

V is TRBV2 and J is TRBJ1-5; a possible D gene is TRBD1 (6 bases). This CDR3 has 14 amino acids. The germline V gene encodes CDR1 SNHLY and CDR2 FYNNEI. The ends were cut back, 3 bases at V and 7 bases at J, with 13 bases in the middle. The DNA of the CDR3 is TGTGCCAGCAGTGATTCAGGGGAAGAACAGCCCCAGCATTTT. Translating gives CASSDSGEEQPQHF.

This chain uses TRBV5-1 with TRBJ1-1; 7 bases match TRBD1. The CDR3 consists of 16 residues. The V gene end was trimmed by 3 bases and the J gene end by 0 bases; junction bases not matched to a gene: 8. CDR1 and CDR2 (germline): SGHRS, YFSETQ. The CDR3 sequence: CASSSGTVRLNTEAFF. As DNA, the CDR3 is TGCGCCAGCAGCTCAGGGACAGTCAGGTTGAACACTGAAGCTTTCTTT. Using reference TRBV5-1 and TRBJ1-1 for the parts outside the CDR3, the full variable domain is KAGVTQTPRYLIKTRGQQVTLSCSPISGHRSVSWYQQTPGQGLQFLFEYFSETQRNKGNFPGRFSGRQFSNSRSEMNVSTLELGDSALYLCASSSGTVRLNTEAFFGQGTRLTVV.

The chain has TRBV6-6 and TRBJ2-2; D is perhaps TRBD2 (5 bases). This CDR3 is built from 15 residues. Germline loops: CDR1 MNHNY, CDR2 SVGAGI (reference sequence). Trimming left V 6 bases short and J 3 bases short, with 14 bases between. CDR3 residues: CASSRGPRDTGELFF. The CDR3 DNA is TGTGCCAGCAGCCGAGGGCCACGGGACACCGGGGAGCTGTTTTTT.

This clone was seen once. J is TRBJ1-4 and V is TRBV19; D gene uncertain. The V gene's germline CDR1 is LNHDA and CDR2 SQIVND (reference sequence). The CDR3 runs to 15 residues. The V end was cut by 5 bases, the J end by 1 base, with 11 bases between. The CDR3: CASSPSGGTNEKLFF. CDR3 nucleotides: TGTGCCAGTAGTCCAAGCGGCGGAACTAATGAAAAACTGTTTTTT.

This sequence joins TRBV11-3 and TRBJ2-7; 10 nucleotides align to TRBD2. This CDR3 is built from 14 residues. V shed 8 bases and J 3 bases; nucleotides not matched to a gene: 7. Per the germline V gene, CDR1 is SGHNT and CDR2 is YENEEA. The CDR3: CASATSGTSYEQYF. The CDR3 DNA is TGTGCCAGCGCTACTAGCGGGACTAGCTACGAGCAGTACTTC.

This clone was recorded once. The V call is TRBV4-1, the J call TRBJ2-7; 9 nucleotides align to TRBD1. The V and J ends lost 0 bases and 3 bases, in that order; junction bases with no gene match: 15. This CDR3 comprises 19 residues. The V gene's germline CDR1 is MGHRA and CDR2 YSYEKL. CDR3 in amino acids: CASSQDFPTGGGSLYEQYF. CDR3 coding DNA: TGCGCCAGCAGCCAAGATTTCCCAACAGGGGGCGGCTCCCTCTACGAGCAGTACTTC.

This clone was counted a few times. The chain recombines TRBV4-2 with TRBJ2-2, with 10 positions matching TRBD2. J lost 2 bases, V lost 0 bases, and 6 bases had no gene match. Germline V CDR1 and CDR2: LGHNA, YNFKEQ. The CDR3 extends over 18 amino acids. CDR3 nucleotide sequence: TGTGCCAGCAGCCAAGATCCAGCGGGAGGGCTAAACACCGGGGAGCTGTTTTTT. Protein: CASSQDPAGGLNTGELFF.

The chain combines TRBV7-2 with TRBJ2-1; D unresolved. The CDR3 covers 13 residues. V was shortened by 5 bases and J by 5 bases, with 10 bases between the two germline ends. Germline CDR1 SGHTA, CDR2 FQGNSA. The CDR3 DNA reads TGTGCCAGCAGCCTCCAAACCAACAATGAGCAGTTCTTC. It codes for CASSLQTNNEQFF.

The chain joins TRBV2 to TRBJ1-1; a possible D gene is TRBD1 (5 bases). The CDR3 spans 15 residues. The germline V and J ends were trimmed by 6 bases and 6 bases, with 20 bases remaining between them. Germline V lookup: CDR1 SNHLY, CDR2 FYNNEI. The CDR3 protein is CASSGTGAGLAEAFF. The CDR3 region has the DNA TGTGCCAGCAGCGGGACGGGCGCGGGTCTGGCTGAAGCTTTCTTT.

The rearrangement joins TRBV5-1 to TRBJ2-7; weak D call: TRBD1 (6 bases). Trimming cost V 0 bases and J 1 base, with 11 bases left between them. The CDR3 runs 15 residues. CDR1 is SGHRS and CDR2 is YFSETQ in the germline V gene. The CDR3 protein is CASSLVTGLSYEQYF. CDR3 bases: TGCGCCAGCAGCTTGGTAACAGGGCTTTCCTACGAGCAGTACTTC.

The chain couples TRBV5-8 to TRBJ1-2, with D possibly being TRBD1 (6 bases). This CDR3 comprises 14 residues. Germline CDR1 and CDR2: SGHTS and YDEGEE. Deletions cut 7 bases from V and 4 bases from J, with 17 bases between. For the CDR3, the DNA is TGTGCCAGCCGTGACAGGCAGAGTCCCTATGGCTACACCTTC. Protein: CASRDRQSPYGYTF.

The CDR3 coding sequence is TGTGCCAGCAGTTACCGGACTAGTTCCGATACGCAGTATTTT. As protein: CASSYRTSSDTQYF. The chain employs TRBV6-6 and TRBJ2-3; the match to TRBD2 covers 7 bases. This CDR3 contains 14 residues. Per the germline V gene, CDR1 is MNHNY and CDR2 is SVGAGI (reference sequence). J was trimmed by 6 bases and V by 2 bases; bases with no gene match: 5.

The chain carries TRBV7-3 and TRBJ2-3; 8 nucleotides agree with TRBD2. The CDR3 runs to 16 residues. Unmatched junction bases numbered 7, after V lost 4 bases and J lost 1 base. Germline V lookup: CDR1 SGHTA, CDR2 FQGTGA. DNA of the CDR3: TGTGCCAGCAGCTCGGGGCTAGCGGGCCGCACAGATACGCAGTATTTT. This translates into CASSSGLAGRTDTQYF.

The chain links TRBV19 to TRBJ2-5; TRBD2 agrees at 9 bases. Germline V CDR1 and CDR2: LNHDA, SQIVND (reference sequence). V lost 5 bases and J lost 1; bases outside the gene matches: 8. This CDR3 is built from 16 residues. The CDR3 loop is CASSPRLAERQETQYF. CDR3 DNA: TGTGCCAGTAGTCCGAGACTAGCGGAGCGCCAAGAGACCCAGTACTTC.

This chain joins TRBV19 and TRBJ1-1; D not certain. The CDR3 spans 13 residues. The V gene lost 3 bases and the J gene lost 7 bases, with 12 bases spanning the gap. The germline V gene encodes CDR1 LNHDA and CDR2 SQIVND (reference sequence). CDR3 loop: CASSILSSVEAFF. CDR3 sequence (DNA): TGTGCCAGTAGTATCCTGAGTTCGGTTGAAGCTTTCTTT.

The chain couples TRBV19 to TRBJ2-3; 8 bases are a match to TRBD1. The V gene's germline CDR1 is LNHDA and CDR2 SQIVND (reference sequence). Trimming at V came to 6 bases and at J to 0 bases, leaving 2 bases not matched to a gene. There are 14 residues in the CDR3. CDR3 loop: CASSDRGSTDTQYF. The CDR3 DNA is TGTGCCAGTAGCGACAGGGGCAGCACAGATACGCAGTATTTT.

The chain joins TRBV12-5 to TRBJ2-7, with D perhaps matching TRBD2 (6 bases). The germline V gene encodes CDR1 LGHNT and CDR2 FRNRAP. The CDR3 contains 19 residues. Trimming pared 2 bases from V and 5 bases from J, leaving 28 bases between. The CDR3 sequence is CASGLFPGPRDPFFHEQYF. CDR3 DNA: TGTGCTAGTGGTTTGTTCCCGGGGCCGCGGGACCCCTTTTTCCACGAGCAGTACTTC.

Only one count was recorded for this clone. This rearrangement joins TRBV11-1 to TRBJ2-4; 9 bases agree with TRBD2. CDR3 length equals 15 residues. V trimming: 1 base; J trimming: 7 bases; junction bases outside the gene matches: 5. Looked up from germline, CDR1 is SGHAT and CDR2 is FQDESV (reference sequence). The CDR3 DNA follows: TGTGCCAGCAGCTTAGTTGGGCGGGAGGGGAACATTCAGTACTTC. Its translation: CASSLVGREGNIQYF. Variable domain in full (rest from reference TRBV11-1 and TRBJ2-4): EAEVAQSPRYKITEKSQAVAFWCDPISGHATLYWYRQILGQGPELLVQFQDESVVDDSQLPKDRFSAERLKGVDSTLKIQPAELGDSAMYLCASSLVGREGNIQYFGAGTRLSVL.